The 4 T cell receptor beta chains below all came from one sample that was sequenced in a study of blood T cells in healthy people across ages. Using a J-beta primer mix together with a sample-barcoded 5' primer, a second PCR was run for about 7 to 12 cycles. Via MiXCR, TCRdb re-called the 5' RACE reads, giving one row per CDR3 protein. This repertoire shows hundreds of thousands of distinct CDR3 sequences, around two fifths found once; its top ten account for approximately 29%. The sample comprised blood. The receptors come from a man older than 75 in good health.

The sample holds a few counts of this clonotype. The chain employs TRBV20-1 and TRBJ1-2; tentatively, D is TRBD1 (6 bases). Trimming removed 6 bases from V and 6 bases from J, with 23 bases in between. The length of the CDR3 is 15 residues. The germline CDR1 and CDR2 sequences are DFQATT and SNEGSKA (reference sequence). The CDR3 DNA follows: TGCAGTGCGGACTTTCGGGGGGGGGCTTCAAATGGCTACACCTTC. Translated: CSADFRGGASNGYTF.

This clonotype has at least ten counts. The V gene is TRBV5-5, the J gene TRBJ2-3, with 8 bases identical to TRBD1. J lost 2 bases, V lost 6 bases, and 8 bases had no gene match. This CDR3 region has 15 residues. The V gene's germline CDR1 is SGHKS and CDR2 YYEKEE (reference sequence). CDR3 nucleotides: TGTGCCAGCACCCGGGACAGGTCACCCACAGATACGCAGTATTTT. It encodes CASTRDRSPTDTQYF.

V is TRBV7-2 and J is TRBJ2-2; D is possibly TRBD1 (5 bases). The germline V and J ends were trimmed by 1 base and 6 bases, with 9 bases remaining between them. In germline, CDR1 is SGHTA, CDR2 FQGNSA. This CDR3 has 14 amino acids. The CDR3 nucleotides are TGTGCCAGCAGCTTAGGACAGACATCCGGGGAGCTGTTTTTT. Amino acid sequence: CASSLGQTSGELFF.

The CDR3 bases are TGCAAGGGTGGCTCAGCGGGAGCTTACGAGCAGTACTTC. Protein product: CKGGSAGAYEQYF. The chain links TRBV20-1 to TRBJ2-7; TRBD2 matches at 8 bases. Germline CDR1 and CDR2: DFQATT and SNEGSKA (reference sequence). The CDR3 has 13 residues.